A selection of T cell receptor beta chains follows, all from one sample in a study of shared clonotypes between healthy human individuals. Measured with immunoSEQ multiplex PCR; TCRdb has only the in-frame clones, and not every one. The data show over a million clones, around 97% seen once. The specimen was naive CD4+ T cells sorted from blood. These receptor sequences come from a man aged 25-45 years in good health. Both conserved end residues are part of each CDR3. Each record gives: clone size, J gene, V gene, D gene, CDR3 DNA, CDR3 protein. The D gene is left open where the match is weak. Part of the rows lack a size; the others show once, few, many or a class for expanded clones.

- | TRBJ2-6 | TRBV29-1 | - | TGCAGCGTTGGGGCATCCTCCTACGGCAACGTCCTGACTTTC | CSVGASSYGNVLTF
- | TRBJ2-7 | TRBV10-3 | TRBD1 | TGTGCCATCAGTACGGACAGGTCCTACGAGCAGTACTTC | CAISTDRSYEQYF
- | TRBJ1-4 | TRBV6-5 | - | TGTGCCAGCACCGGCCCGCGCCCAAATGAAAAACTGTTTTTT | CASTGPRPNEKLFF
- | TRBJ2-1 | TRBV10-3 | - | TGTGCCATCAGTCTAACCATCAGGGTATCCTACAATGAGCAGTTCTTC | CAISLTIRVSYNEQFF
once | TRBJ2-5 | TRBV9 | TRBD2 | TGTGCCAGCAGCGGAATCGGGAGGGCCGGGACCCAGTACTTC | CASSGIGRAGTQYF
once | TRBJ1-2 | TRBV28 | TRBD1 | TGTGCCAGCAGTACCCGGACAGGGGTAGACTATGGCTACACCTTC | CASSTRTGVDYGYTF
- | TRBJ2-1 | TRBV9 | TRBD2 | TGTGCCAGCAGCCTTACTAGCGGGACTTACAATGAGCAGTTCTTC | CASSLTSGTYNEQFF
- | TRBJ2-1 | TRBV7-9 | TRBD1 | TGTGCCAGCAGCCCGCGAGGACAGGGGGCGAGGAGCTCCTACAATGAGCAGTTCTTC | CASSPRGQGARSSYNEQFF
- | TRBJ2-1 | TRBV5-1 | TRBD2 | TGCGCCAGCAGCTTCGGCGGGACTAGCGGGAGTTTTGAGCAGTTCTTC | CASSFGGTSGSFEQFF
- | TRBJ2-5 | TRBV13 | TRBD2 | TGTGCCAGCAGCTTAGTCAGACGGGAGGGCCGAGAGACCCAGTACTTC | CASSLVRREGRETQYF
- | TRBJ2-1 | TRBV5-1 | - | TGCGCCAGCAGCTTGGTAGTGCAGGGGGGCGGATCTGAGCAGTTCTTC | CASSLVVQGGGSEQFF
- | TRBJ2-7 | TRBV2 | TRBD2 | TGTGCCAGCAGGGCGGGAGCTCGGGCCTACGAGCAGTACTTC | CASRAGARAYEQYF
- | TRBJ2-1 | TRBV20-1 | - | TGCAGTGCTGAAGAGAAGAATGAGCAGTTCTTC | CSAEEKNEQFF
- | TRBJ2-1 | TRBV5-1 | - | TGCGCCAGCAGCTTCGAAGCATCTGAGCAGTTCTTC | CASSFEASEQFF
- | TRBJ1-5 | TRBV10-3 | TRBD1 | TGTGCCACAGGGCCGACAGGGGGCGGCAATCAGCCCCAGCATTTT | CATGPTGGGNQPQHF
- | TRBJ2-1 | TRBV25-1 | - | TGTGCCAGCAGTGAAGATCCCCCGTCCCGTCTTAATGAGCAGTTCTTC | CASSEDPPSRLNEQFF
few | TRBJ1-2 | TRBV14 | - | TGTGCCAGCAGCCAAGACGTAGACTATGGCTACACCTTC | CASSQDVDYGYTF